A selection of T cell receptor beta chains follows, all from one sample in a study of control samples from healthy donors and cancer patients. Generated by immunoSEQ multiplex PCR, the TCRdb table keeps only in-frame clones and is missing some. The profile shows about 41,000 clones, around 94% of them singletons. The sequencing sample was made of blood. The receptors here all came from a man aged 60 to 75 in good health. The CDR3 runs from the conserved cysteine through the conserved F or W.

>TRBV11-3|TRBJ2-7
CASSFGRTGHEQYF
>TRBV28|TRBJ1-1
CASSLLTVPNTEAFF
>TRBV9|TRBJ2-3
CASSGGDRSTDTQYF
>TRBV7-8|TRBJ1-1
CASSLPQGQNTEAFF
>TRBV10-1|TRBJ2-3
CASSDGGSADTQYF
>TRBV28|TRBJ1-2
CATRSANYGYTF
>TRBV28|TRBJ1-3
CASSWTGTGNTIYF
>TRBV2|TRBJ2-5
CASSAVKETQYF
>TRBV10-3|TRBJ2-1
CAIRGTGEGVPGEQFF
>TRBV5-4|TRBJ1-1
CASTRRDRNTEAFF
>TRBV7-2|TRBJ2-3
CASSSTSGTINTDTQYF
>TRBV6-2/TRBV6-3|TRBJ1-6
CASSQPTGTGSNSPLHF
>TRBV27|TRBJ1-1
CASLAAMSTEAFF
>TRBV29-1|TRBJ1-5
CSVEEGEAGQPQHF
>TRBV10-1|TRBJ2-7
CASSAGTAYEQYF
>TRBV19|TRBJ1-2
CASSIGTGTVGSGYTF
>TRBV30|TRBJ2-3
CAWSLGTGDFTDTQYF
>TRBV18|TRBJ2-3
CASSPPAGEDTQYF
>TRBV13|TRBJ1-5
CASSFTGVNQPQHF
>TRBV10-3|TRBJ2-1
CAISDPGNEQFF
>TRBV29-1|TRBJ2-7
CSVRQGSDEQYF
>TRBV12-3/TRBV12-4|TRBJ1-1
CASTRENTEAFF
>TRBV24-1|TRBJ2-3
CATSEGAFARADTQYF
>TRBV11-3|TRBJ2-2
CASTGGIDRNTGELFF
>TRBV19|TRBJ1-2
CASNHRGKGGYTF
>TRBV4-1|TRBJ2-5
CASSPYETSERETQYF
>TRBV14|TRBJ2-4
CASSQAIWQDGPKNIQYF
>TRBV18|TRBJ1-6
CASSPGPYEALHF
>TRBV30|TRBJ2-1
CAWSVLAGRYEQFF
>TRBV7-9|TRBJ2-2
CASSSGGGDTGELFF
>TRBV9|TRBJ2-1
CASSLDFTGYDEQFF
>TRBV24-1|TRBJ1-2
CATSDSTNYGYTF
>TRBV11-3|TRBJ2-7
CASSWGGQYYEQYF
>TRBV2|TRBJ2-7
CASSPDRVNYEQYF
>TRBV6-1|TRBJ1-2
CASSEQGKGNYGYTF
>TRBV19|TRBJ2-1
CASSIRGGRAEQFF
>TRBV10-3|TRBJ2-7
CAISPTGGYEQYF
>TRBV27|TRBJ2-5
CASSSYSGLAGEGIRETQYF
>TRBV12-3/TRBV12-4|TRBJ1-6
CASSQGPTLHF
>TRBV6-6|TRBJ2-1
CASSLGTSGTIGQFF
>TRBV5-1|TRBJ2-2
CASSSRGGTNTGELFF
>TRBV3-1/TRBV3-2|TRBJ1-4
CASSRSGSDEKLFF
>TRBV6-6|TRBJ1-2
CASSYSGESGYTF
>TRBV5-6|TRBJ2-3
CASSLYQATDTQYF
>TRBV19|TRBJ1-1
CASSMEWGRDTEAFF
>TRBV25-1|TRBJ2-3
CASSDTEESDNTQYF
>TRBV25-1|TRBJ2-7
CASSVQGFYEQYF